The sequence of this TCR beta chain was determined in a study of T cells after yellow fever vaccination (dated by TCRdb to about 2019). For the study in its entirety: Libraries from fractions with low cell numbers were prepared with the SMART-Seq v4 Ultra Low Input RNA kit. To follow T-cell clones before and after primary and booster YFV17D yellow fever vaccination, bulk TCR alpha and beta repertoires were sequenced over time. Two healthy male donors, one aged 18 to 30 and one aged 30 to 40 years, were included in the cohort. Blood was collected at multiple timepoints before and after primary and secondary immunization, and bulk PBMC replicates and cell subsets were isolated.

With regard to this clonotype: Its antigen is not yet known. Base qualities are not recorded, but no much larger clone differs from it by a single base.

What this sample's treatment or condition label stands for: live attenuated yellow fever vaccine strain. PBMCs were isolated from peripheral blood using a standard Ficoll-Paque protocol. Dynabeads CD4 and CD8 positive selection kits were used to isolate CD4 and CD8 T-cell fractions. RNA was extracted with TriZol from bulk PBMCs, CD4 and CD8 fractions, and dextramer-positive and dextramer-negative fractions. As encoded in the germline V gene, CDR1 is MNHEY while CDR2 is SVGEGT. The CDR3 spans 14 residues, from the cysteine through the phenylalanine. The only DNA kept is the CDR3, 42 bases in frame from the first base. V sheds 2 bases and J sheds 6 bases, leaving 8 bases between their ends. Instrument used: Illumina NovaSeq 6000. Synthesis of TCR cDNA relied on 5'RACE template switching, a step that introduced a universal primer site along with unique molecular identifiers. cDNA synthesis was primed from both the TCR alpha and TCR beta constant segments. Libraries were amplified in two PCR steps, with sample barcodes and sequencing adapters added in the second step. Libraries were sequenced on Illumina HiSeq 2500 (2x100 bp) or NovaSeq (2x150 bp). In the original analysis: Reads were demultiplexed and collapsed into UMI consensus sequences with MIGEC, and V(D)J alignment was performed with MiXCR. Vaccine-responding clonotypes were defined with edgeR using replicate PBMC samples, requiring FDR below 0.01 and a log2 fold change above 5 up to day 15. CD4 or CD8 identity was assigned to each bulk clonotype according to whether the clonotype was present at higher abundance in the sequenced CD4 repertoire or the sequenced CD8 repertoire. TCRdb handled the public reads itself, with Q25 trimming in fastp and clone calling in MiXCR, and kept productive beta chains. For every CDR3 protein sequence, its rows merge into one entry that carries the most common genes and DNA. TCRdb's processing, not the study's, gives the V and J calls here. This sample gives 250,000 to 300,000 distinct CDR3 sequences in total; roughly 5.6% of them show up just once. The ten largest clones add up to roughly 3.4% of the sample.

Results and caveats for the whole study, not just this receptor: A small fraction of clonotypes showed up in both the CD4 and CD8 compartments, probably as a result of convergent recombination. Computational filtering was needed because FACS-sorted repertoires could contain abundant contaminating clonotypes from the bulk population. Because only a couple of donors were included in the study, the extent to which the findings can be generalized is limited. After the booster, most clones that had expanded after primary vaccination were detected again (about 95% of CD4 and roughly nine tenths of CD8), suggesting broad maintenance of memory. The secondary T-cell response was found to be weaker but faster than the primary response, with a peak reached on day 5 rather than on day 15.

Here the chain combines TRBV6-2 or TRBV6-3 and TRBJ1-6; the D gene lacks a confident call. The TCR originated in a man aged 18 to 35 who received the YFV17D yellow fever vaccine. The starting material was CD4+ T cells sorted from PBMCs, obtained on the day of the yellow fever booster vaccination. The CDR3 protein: CASSYGNFNSPLHF. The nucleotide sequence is TGTGCCAGCAGTTACGGGAATTTTAATTCACCCCTCCACTTT.